This TCR beta chain was identified in a study of cytomegalovirus exposure and HLA in healthy donors. With respect to this clone: Its antigen is currently unknown.

Findings of the study overall: Immune exposure information comprised only CMV serostatus. Later analysis identified a missense DCLRE1C variant that was linked to TCR beta V- and J-gene trimming. Sequencing likely caused a cluster of highly shared sequence variants. About 87% or about 30% of the time was how often most TCR beta V segments were productive, according to an earlier analysis.

60 Vbeta and 13 Jbeta primers were used in PCR. TCRdb keeps only in-frame clones here, not all; method: immunoSEQ multiplex PCR. The table shows more than 95,000 clones, with roughly 83% occurring only once. The CDR3 length is 17 residues. V was pared by 2 bases and J by 2 bases, with 10 bases of the junction left unmatched. Germline loops: CDR1 LNHDA, CDR2 SQIVND (reference sequence). This TCR was sampled from a man aged 18-30 years in good health and CMV-seropositive. This chain uses TRBV19 with TRBJ2-5; 8 bases align to TRBD2. The sequenced sample was PBMCs. The CDR3 is CASSIFFGGDGQETQYF. For the CDR3, the DNA is TGTGCCAGTAGTATATTCTTCGGGGGGGACGGACAAGAGACCCAGTACTTC.